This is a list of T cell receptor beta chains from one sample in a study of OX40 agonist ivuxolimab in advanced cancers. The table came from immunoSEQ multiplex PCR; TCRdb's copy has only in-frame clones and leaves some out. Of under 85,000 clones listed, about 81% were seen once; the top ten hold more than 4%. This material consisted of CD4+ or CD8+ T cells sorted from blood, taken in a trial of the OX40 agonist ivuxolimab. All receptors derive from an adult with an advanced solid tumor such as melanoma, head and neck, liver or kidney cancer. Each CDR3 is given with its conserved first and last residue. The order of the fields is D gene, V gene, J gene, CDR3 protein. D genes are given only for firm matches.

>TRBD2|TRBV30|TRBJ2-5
CAWRWGGRDQETQYF
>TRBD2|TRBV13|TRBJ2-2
CASSWGGTNTGELFF
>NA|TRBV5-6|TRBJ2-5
CASSLTQETQYF
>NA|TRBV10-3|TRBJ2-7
CAIREGYEQYF
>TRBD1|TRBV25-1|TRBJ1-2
CASRTGNGYTF
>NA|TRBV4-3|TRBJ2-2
CASSRGLTNTGELFF
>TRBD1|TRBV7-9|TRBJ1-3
CASSNNRGGNTIYF
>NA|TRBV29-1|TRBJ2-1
CSVDLYNEQFF
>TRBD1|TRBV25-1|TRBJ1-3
CASSEAGRGLSGNTIYF
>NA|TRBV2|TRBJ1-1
CASSFTGLNTEAFF
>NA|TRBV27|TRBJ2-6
CASSLPTGAGANVLTF
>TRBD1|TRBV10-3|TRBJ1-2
CAISTRTGGHYGYTF
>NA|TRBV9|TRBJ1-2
CASSVNDNYGYTF
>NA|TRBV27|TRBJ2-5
CASRDPMGGREQYF
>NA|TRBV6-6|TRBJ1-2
CASKTLTNYGYTF
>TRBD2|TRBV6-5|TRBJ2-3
CASSYLGLADTDTQYF
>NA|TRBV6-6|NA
CASSGLGQANEQYF
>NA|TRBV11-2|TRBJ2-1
CASSSILVVFNEQFF
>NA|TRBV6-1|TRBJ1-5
CASSVRGGYDQPQHF
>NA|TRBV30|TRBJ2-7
CAFRLEPYEQYF
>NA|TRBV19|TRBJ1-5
CASSVRSNQPQHF
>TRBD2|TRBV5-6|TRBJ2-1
CASSFGASGGDYNEQFF
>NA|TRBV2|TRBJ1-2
CASSAGGTYGYTF
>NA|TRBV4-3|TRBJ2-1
CASSLRGYVNEQFF